The T cell receptor (beta chain) under discussion was sequenced for a study of T cell responses to AZD1222 COVID-19 vaccine (dated by TCRdb to about 2021). Looking at the study overall: Because spike-specific TCR depth and breadth did not differ between the two schedules, AZD1222 recipients who got a second dose at roughly 4 weeks were pooled with those who got a second dose at roughly 12 weeks. A total of around 240 trial participants underwent TCR sequencing, of whom 207 received two doses of AZD1222 and about 25 received two doses of the MenACWY control vaccine. Trial participants were enrolled into age subgroups of 18-55, 56-69 and 70-plus years, which contained about 160, 30 and 59 TCR-sequenced participants, respectively.

The CDR3 regions of human TCRbeta chains were analyzed by immunosequencing. Per the original workflow: TCRs in the repertoires were compared against a reference library of SARS-CoV-2-specific TCRs that had been generated with the MIRA antigen-specificity platform. Breadth meant the fraction of unique TCRs that were SARS-CoV-2-associated, whereas depth meant the fraction of total T cells that were SARS-CoV-2-associated. Using the MIRA data, each spike-specific TCR was assigned both to the spike region to which the TCR was reactive and to a CD4 or CD8 class. Log10-transformed breadth and depth values were compared by one-way ANOVA with Sidak's multiple comparisons tests. TCRdb's version of the immuneACCESS table is confined to in-frame rearrangements and falls short of the full clone set. An unresolved V gene accounts for under half of the shortfall where checked; the remainder is of unknown origin. The V and J calls and clone size were taken over from that table, and D and trimming were inferred from the DNA. This sample comprises around 78,000 clones, around 90% of them detected only once. 20% to 30% of the sample goes to the ten largest clones.

The time point label here, explained by the study, means: baseline before first vaccination. Vaccinee samples were obtained from the UK trials COV001 and COV002, which included a single-blind randomized controlled phase 2/3 trial of AZD1222 (ChAdOx1 nCoV-19) in healthy adults. For TCRbeta chain sequencing, PBMC samples from trial participants were taken at day 0 and at day 28 after the second dose. What the research found in general, with its limitations: The 56-69-year group was small, and its depth increase did not reach significance, likely because of low power. After two AZD1222 doses, both the breadth and the depth of spike-specific TCRs were significantly higher than at day 0 and than in MenACWY recipients. Participants were mostly white British, with more females than males. The authors suggested clonal diversity may have been underestimated. CD4 TCRs associated with the vaccine covered the entire spike protein, and the dominant responses were in regions 160-218 and 743-854. Because no day 14 peak-response samples were available, the repertoires could be characterized only after the peak T cell response. Only five to seven AZD1222 recipients were SARS-CoV-2 seropositive at baseline, limiting conclusions about previously exposed vaccinees. Nearly half of unique spike-specific TCRs reportedly recognized epitopes outside regions mutated in the B.1.351 and B.1.1.7 variants.

With regard to this clone: The clone's antigen remains unknown. No per-base quality is available; no much larger clone lies one base away.

The CDR3 measures 13 amino acids from cysteine to phenylalanine. CDR3 DNA only is kept here, 39 bases in frame from base 1. From the germline V gene, CDR1 is MNHEY and CDR2 is SVGAGI. The sample was peripheral blood, taken on day 0 of AZD1222 vaccination. Recombination connected TRBV6-5 to TRBJ2-7, with the D gene not clear enough to name. This clonotype originated in an adult in good health. The sequence in DNA is TGTGTTGTTAAGGCCCTCGGCCACTACGAGCAGTACTTC. It translates to CVVKALGHYEQYF.